This TCR beta chain was identified during a study of blood T cell repertoires in COVID-19. Whole-study context: Samples representing acute and convalescent COVID-19 were sourced from the United States, Italy and Spain. Sources were T cells, B-cell-depleted T cells, or PBMCs; the material itself was cDNA or gDNA.

Germline CDR1 reads KGHSH; CDR2 reads LQKENI. V was shortened by 3 bases and J by 2 bases, with 19 bases between the two germline ends. CDR3 length: 17 amino acids. Methods used by the authors: Reference gene primers were amplified, and this amplification served to estimate nucleated cell counts. The protocol was immunoSEQ multiplex PCR, while the TCRdb copy is restricted to in-frame clones and leaves out a portion. Clone size and V and J calls were adopted from that table, with D and trimming inferred from the DNA. The table shows 85,000 to 130,000 clones, with over 55% occurring only once. Sample: peripheral blood. This receptor was taken from a human donor with acute or convalescent COVID-19. The donor label of this sample is uncertain. This chain joins TRBV18 and TRBJ1-1; a weak D match, TRBD1 (6 bases). The CDR3 DNA reads as TGTGCCAGCTCACCTCCCGGGGGGGGGCGTATTAACACTGAAGCTTTCTTT. Its protein product is CASSPPGGGRINTEAFF.